The source of this TCR beta chain is a study of blood T cell repertoires in COVID-19. Source study methods: Reference gene primers were amplified, and this amplification served to estimate nucleated cell counts. Profiling relied on immunoSEQ multiplex PCR, and the TCRdb table lists in-frame clones only, not all of them. D and trimming come from the DNA, and the V and J calls and clone size come from that table. The table lists just over 95,000 clones, about nine tenths of them singletons, with about 5% in the top ten. Germline loops: CDR1 SGHVS, CDR2 FNYEAQ. V lost 5 bases and J lost 2; bases outside the gene matches: 6. This CDR3 contains 15 residues.

This TCR derives from a man aged 50 or older with acute or convalescent COVID-19. V is TRBV7-6 and J is TRBJ2-3, with 8 bases that match TRBD1. The specimen was peripheral blood. In DNA form, the CDR3 reads TGTGCCAGCAGCCTATTACAGGGGGACACAGATACGCAGTATTTT. This encodes CASSLLQGDTDTQYF.